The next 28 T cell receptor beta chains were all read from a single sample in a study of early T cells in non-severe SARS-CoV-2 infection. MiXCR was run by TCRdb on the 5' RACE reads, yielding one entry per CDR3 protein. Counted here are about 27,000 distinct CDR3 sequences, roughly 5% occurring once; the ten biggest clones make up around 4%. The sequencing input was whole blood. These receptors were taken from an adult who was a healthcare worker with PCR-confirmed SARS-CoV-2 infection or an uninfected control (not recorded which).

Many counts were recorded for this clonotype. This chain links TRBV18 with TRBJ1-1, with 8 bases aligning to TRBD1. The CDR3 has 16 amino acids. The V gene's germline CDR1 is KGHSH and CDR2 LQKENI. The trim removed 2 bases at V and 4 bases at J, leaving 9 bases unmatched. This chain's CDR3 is CASSPWQGAVSTEAFF. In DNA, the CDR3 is TGTGCCAGCTCACCATGGCAGGGGGCCGTATCCACTGAAGCTTTCTTT.

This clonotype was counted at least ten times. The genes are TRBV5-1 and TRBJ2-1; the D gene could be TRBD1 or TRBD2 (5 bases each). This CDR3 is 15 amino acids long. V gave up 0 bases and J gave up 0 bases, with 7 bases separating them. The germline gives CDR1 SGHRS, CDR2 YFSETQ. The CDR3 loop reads CASSLEGSSYNEQFF. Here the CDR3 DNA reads TGCGCCAGCAGCTTGGAGGGGAGCTCCTACAATGAGCAGTTCTTC. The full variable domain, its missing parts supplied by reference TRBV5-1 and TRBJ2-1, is KAGVTQTPRYLIKTRGQQVTLSCSPISGHRSVSWYQQTPGQGLQFLFEYFSETQRNKGNFPGRFSGRQFSNSRSEMNVSTLELGDSALYLCASSLEGSSYNEQFFGPGTRLTVL.

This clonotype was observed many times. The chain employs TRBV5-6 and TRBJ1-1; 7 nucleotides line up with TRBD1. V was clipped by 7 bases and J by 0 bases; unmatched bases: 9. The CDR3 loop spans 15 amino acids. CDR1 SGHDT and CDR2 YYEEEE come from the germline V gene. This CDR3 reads CASYLVRGLNTEAFF. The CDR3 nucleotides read TGTGCCAGCTACCTTGTTAGGGGGCTGAACACTGAAGCTTTCTTT.

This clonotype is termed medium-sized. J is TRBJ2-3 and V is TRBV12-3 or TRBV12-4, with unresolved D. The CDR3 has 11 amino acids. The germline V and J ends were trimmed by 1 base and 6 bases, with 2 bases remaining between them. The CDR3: CASSLVDTQYF. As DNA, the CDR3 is TGTGCCAGCAGTTTAGTTGATACGCAGTATTTT.

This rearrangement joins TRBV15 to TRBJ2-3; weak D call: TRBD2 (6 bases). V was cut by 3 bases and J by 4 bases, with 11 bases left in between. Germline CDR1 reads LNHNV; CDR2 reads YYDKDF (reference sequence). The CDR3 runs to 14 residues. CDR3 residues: CATSRTSPSDTQYF. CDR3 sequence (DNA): TGTGCCACCAGCAGGACTAGTCCGTCAGATACGCAGTATTTT.

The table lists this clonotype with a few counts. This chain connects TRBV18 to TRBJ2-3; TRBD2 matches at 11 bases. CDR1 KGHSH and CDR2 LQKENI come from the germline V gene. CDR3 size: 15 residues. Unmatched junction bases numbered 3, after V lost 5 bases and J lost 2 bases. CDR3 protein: CASSGTSGSTDTQYF. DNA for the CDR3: TGTGCCAGCTCAGGGACTAGCGGATCCACAGATACGCAGTATTTT.

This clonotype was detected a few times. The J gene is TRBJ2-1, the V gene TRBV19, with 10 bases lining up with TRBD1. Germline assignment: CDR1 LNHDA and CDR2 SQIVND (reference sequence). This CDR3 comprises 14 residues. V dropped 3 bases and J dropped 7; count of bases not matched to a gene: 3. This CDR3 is CASSIQGQGNEQFF. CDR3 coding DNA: TGTGCCAGTAGTATCCAGGGACAGGGGAATGAGCAGTTCTTC. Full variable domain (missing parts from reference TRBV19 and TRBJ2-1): DGGITQSPKYLFRKEGQNVTLSCEQNLNHDAMYWYRQDPGQGLRLIYYSQIVNDFQKGDIAEGYSVSREKKESFPLTVTSAQKNPTAFYLCASSIQGQGNEQFFGPGTRLTVL.

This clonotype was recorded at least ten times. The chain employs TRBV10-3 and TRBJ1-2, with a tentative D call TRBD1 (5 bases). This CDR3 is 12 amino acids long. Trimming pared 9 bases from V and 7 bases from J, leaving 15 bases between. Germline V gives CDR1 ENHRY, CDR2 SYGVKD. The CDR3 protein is CAIFQGNGGYTF. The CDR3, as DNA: TGTGCCATTTTTCAGGGCAACGGTGGCTACACCTTC.

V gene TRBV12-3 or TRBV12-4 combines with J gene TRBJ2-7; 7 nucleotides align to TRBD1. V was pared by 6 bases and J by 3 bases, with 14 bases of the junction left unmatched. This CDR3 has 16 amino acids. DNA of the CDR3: TGTGCCAGCAGATTCTCCGGGACAGCCTTTGACTACGAGCAGTACTTC. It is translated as CASRFSGTAFDYEQYF.

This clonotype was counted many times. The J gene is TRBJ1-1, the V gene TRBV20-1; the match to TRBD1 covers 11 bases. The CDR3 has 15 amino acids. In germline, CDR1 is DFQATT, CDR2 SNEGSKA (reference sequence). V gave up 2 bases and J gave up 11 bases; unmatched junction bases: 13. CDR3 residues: CSARSLGQGVLRAFF. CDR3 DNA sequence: TGCAGTGCTAGATCCCTGGGACAGGGGGTTCTGCGTGCTTTCTTT.

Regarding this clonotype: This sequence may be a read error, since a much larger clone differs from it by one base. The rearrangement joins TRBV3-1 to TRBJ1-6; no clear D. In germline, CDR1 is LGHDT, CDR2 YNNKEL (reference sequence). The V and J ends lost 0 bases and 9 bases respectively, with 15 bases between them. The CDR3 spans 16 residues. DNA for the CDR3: TGTGCCAGCAGCCAAGATCGCGGGAGCGGCGGTTCACCCCTCCACTTT. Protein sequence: CASSQDRGSGGSPLHF.

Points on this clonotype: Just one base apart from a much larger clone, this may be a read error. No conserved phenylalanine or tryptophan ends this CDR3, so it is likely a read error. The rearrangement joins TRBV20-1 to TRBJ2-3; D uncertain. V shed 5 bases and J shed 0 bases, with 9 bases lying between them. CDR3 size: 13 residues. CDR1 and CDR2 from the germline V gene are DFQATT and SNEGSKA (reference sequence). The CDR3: CSAPRASTDTQYL. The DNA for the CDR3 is TGCAGTGCTCCACGGGCCAGCACAGATACGCAGTATTTA.

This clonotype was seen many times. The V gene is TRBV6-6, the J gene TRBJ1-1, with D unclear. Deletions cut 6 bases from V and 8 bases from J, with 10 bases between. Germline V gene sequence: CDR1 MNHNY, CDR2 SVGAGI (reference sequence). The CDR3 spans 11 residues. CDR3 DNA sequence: TGTGCCAGCAGCCCCCTCGGGGAAGCTTTCTTT. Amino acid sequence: CASSPLGEAFF.

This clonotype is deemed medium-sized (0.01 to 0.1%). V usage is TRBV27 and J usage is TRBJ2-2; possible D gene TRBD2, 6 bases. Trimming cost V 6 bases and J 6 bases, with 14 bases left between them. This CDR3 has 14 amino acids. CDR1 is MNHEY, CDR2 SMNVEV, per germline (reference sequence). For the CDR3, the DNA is TGTGCCAGCAGCAAAGGAGGGAGGTCCGGGGAGCTGTTTTTT. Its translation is CASSKGGRSGELFF.

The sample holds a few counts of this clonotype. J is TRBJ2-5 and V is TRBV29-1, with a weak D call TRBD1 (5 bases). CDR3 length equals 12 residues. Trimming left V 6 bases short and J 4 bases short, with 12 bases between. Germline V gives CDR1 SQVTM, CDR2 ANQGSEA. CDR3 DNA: TGCAGCGTCAAGGGGCAGGGAGAGACCCAGTACTTC. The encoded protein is CSVKGQGETQYF.

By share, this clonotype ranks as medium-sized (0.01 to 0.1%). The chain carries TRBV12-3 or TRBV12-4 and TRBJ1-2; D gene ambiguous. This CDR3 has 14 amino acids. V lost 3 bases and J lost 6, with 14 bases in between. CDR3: CASSFLGRVDGYTF. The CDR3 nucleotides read TGTGCCAGCAGTTTTTTGGGGAGGGTGGATGGCTACACCTTC.

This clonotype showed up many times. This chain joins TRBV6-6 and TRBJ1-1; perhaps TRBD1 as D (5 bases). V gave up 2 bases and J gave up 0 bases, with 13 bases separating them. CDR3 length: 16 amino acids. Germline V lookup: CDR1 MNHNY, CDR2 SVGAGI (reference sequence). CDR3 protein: CASSYAVGRLNTEAFF. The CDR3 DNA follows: TGTGCCAGCAGTTACGCTGTGGGACGGCTGAACACTGAAGCTTTCTTT.

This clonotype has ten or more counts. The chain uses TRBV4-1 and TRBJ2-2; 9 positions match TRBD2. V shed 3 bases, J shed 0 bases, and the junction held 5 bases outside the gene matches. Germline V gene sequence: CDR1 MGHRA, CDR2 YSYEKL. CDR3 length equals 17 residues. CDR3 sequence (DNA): TGCGCCAGCAGCCATCCTCTAGCGGGGACGAACACCGGGGAGCTGTTTTTT. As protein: CASSHPLAGTNTGELFF.

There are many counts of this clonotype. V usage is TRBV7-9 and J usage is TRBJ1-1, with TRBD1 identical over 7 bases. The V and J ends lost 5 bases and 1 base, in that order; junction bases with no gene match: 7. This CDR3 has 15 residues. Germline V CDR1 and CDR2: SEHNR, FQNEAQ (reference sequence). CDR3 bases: TGTGCCAGCAGCCGGGGAGGGGGCCGGAACACTGAAGCTTTCTTT. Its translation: CASSRGGGRNTEAFF. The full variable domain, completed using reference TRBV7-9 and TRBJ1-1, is DTGVSQNPRHKITKRGQNVTFRCDPISEHNRLYWYRQTLGQGPEFLTYFQNEAQLEKSRLLSDRFSAERPKGSFSTLEIQRTEQGDSAMYLCASSRGGGRNTEAFFGQGTRLTVV.

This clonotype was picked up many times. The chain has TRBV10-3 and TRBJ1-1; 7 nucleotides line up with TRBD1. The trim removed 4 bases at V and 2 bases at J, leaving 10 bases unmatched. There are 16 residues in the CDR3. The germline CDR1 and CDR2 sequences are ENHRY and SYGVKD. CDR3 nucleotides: TGTGCCATCAGTGTCCGGTCGGCAGGGGGTAACACTGAAGCTTTCTTT. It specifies CAISVRSAGGNTEAFF.

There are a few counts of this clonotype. CDR3 bases: TGTGCCAGCAGCTACTTGGGAGCGGGGTTCTCCTACAATGAGCAGTTCTTC. Its protein is CASSYLGAGFSYNEQFF. The chain joins TRBV7-2 to TRBJ2-1; TRBD2 aligns across 7 bases. Germline V lookup: CDR1 SGHTA, CDR2 FQGNSA. The CDR3 sequence is 17 residues long. V shed 4 bases, J shed 0 bases, and the junction held 9 bases outside the gene matches.

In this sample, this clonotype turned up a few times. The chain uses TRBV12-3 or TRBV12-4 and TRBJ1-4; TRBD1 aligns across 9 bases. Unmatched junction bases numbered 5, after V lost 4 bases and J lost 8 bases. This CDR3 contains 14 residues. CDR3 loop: CASSSTGGWEKLFF. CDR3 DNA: TGTGCCAGCAGTTCAACAGGGGGCTGGGAAAAACTGTTTTTT.

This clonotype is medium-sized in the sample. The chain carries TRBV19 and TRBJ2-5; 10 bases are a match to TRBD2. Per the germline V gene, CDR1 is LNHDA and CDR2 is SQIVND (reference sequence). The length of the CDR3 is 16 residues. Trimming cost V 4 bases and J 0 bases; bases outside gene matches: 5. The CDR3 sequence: CASSTRTSGYQETQYF. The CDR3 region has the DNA TGTGCCAGTAGTACCAGGACTAGCGGATACCAAGAGACCCAGTACTTC. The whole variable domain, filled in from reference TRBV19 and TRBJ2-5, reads DGGITQSPKYLFRKEGQNVTLSCEQNLNHDAMYWYRQDPGQGLRLIYYSQIVNDFQKGDIAEGYSVSREKKESFPLTVTSAQKNPTAFYLCASSTRTSGYQETQYFGPGTRLLVL.

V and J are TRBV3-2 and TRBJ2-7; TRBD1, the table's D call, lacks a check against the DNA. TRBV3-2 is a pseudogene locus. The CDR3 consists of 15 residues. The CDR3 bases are TGTGCCAGCAGCCCGAGATGGGCGGGGAGCTACGAGCAGTACTTC. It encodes CASSPRWAGSYEQYF.

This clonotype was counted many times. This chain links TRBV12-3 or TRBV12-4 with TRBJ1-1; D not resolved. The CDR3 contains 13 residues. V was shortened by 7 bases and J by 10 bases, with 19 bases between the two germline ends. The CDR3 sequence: CASTLGHPGGAFF. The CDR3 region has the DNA TGTGCCAGCACCTTAGGCCACCCCGGTGGAGCTTTCTTT.

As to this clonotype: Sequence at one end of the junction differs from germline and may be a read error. This chain's CDR3 is CASSRQSSEQYF. CDR3 nucleotide sequence: TGTGCCAGCAGCCGACAATCCTCCGAGCAGTACTTC. The chain recombines TRBV3-1 with TRBJ2-7, with D uncertain. The germline CDR1 and CDR2 sequences are LGHDT and YNNKEL (reference sequence). The CDR3 has 12 amino acids.

Here the CDR3 DNA reads TGCAGCCCACAAGTACTCACTGAAGCTTTCTTT. Translation gives CSPQVLTEAFF. The genes are TRBV29-1 and TRBJ1-1, with no clear D. This CDR3 spans 11 amino acids. Germline values: CDR1 SQVTM, CDR2 ANQGSEA. The ends were cut back, 8 bases at V and 4 bases at J, with 11 bases in the middle.

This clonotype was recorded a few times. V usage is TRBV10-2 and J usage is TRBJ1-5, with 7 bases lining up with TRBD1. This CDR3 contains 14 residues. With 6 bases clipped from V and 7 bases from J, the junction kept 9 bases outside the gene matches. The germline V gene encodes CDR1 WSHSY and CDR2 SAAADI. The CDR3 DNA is TGCGCCAGCAGGACAGGGAAGGAGGGGCAGCCCCAGCATTTT. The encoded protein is CASRTGKEGQPQHF.